The T cell receptor beta chain described here comes from a study of blood T cell repertoires in COVID-19. This clone was seen many times. CDR1 is SGHTA and CDR2 is FQGNSA in the germline V gene. Unmatched junction bases numbered 10, after V lost 7 bases and J lost 5 bases. This CDR3 contains 15 residues. Using immunoSEQ multiplex PCR, the repertoire was profiled, and TCRdb retains in-frame clones only, with some absent. The repertoire holds about 110,000 clones, with roughly 85% as singletons. The gene calls are TRBV7-2 and TRBJ2-2; 7 positions agree with TRBD2. This clonotype was sampled from a human donor in a cohort sampled during active COVID-19. Material for sequencing was peripheral blood. The CDR3 sequence is CASIPGGIRTGELFF. The CDR3, as DNA: TGTGCCAGCATCCCCGGGGGGATTAGGACCGGGGAGCTGTTTTTT.